A single sample gave rise to the 10 T cell receptor beta chains below, sequenced in a study of tissue T cells after allogeneic stem cell transplantation. Sequencing used immunoSEQ multiplex PCR; TCRdb keeps in-frame clones, though not all of them. The sample includes 7,500 or so clones, approximately 55% of them seen just once. This sample's time point: mouse harvest day 7 after allogeneic transplant. Mouse grafts combined 10^7 T-cell-depleted bone marrow cells with 10^6 splenic CD5+ T cells. Source material: lymph node tissue. The origin of the receptors is a female BALB/c mouse given C57BL/6 T cells with graft-versus-host disease after an allogeneic hematopoietic cell transplant.

A few counts support this clone. The genes and germline here are from mouse. CDR3 amino acids: CTCSAGGNTGQLYF. The part of the CDR3 DNA that was read is TGCACCTGCAGTGCAGGCGGGAACACCGGGCAGCTCTAC. The V call is TRBV1, the J call TRBJ2-2; D is unresolved. The DNA ends 1 residue before the CDR3 does, and the rest of the CDR3 is filled in from the germline J gene. Germline V gene sequence: CDR1 NSQYPW, CDR2 LRSPGD (reference sequence). The CDR3 is 14 amino acids. The V gene lost 1 base and the J gene lost 2 bases, with 5 bases spanning the gap.

Concerning this clone itself: Germline and genes here are mouse. The sequence runs out 1 residue before the end of the CDR3; the remainder is reconstructed from the germline J gene. The chain combines TRBV12-2 with TRBJ1-5; 7 bases line up with TRBD1. The CDR3 runs to 15 residues. CDR1 SGHLS and CDR2 HYDKME come from the germline V gene. Trimming removed 0 bases from V and 6 bases from J; junction bases left unmatched: 7. Here the CDR3 reads CASSLEWDRIQAPLF. CDR3 DNA, as far as it was read: TGTGCCAGCTCTCTCGAATGGGACAGAATCCAGGCTCCGCTT.

The table lists this clone with a few counts. Gene names are the mouse ones. The sequenced fragment ends 1 residue before the CDR3 boundary, so the rest is inferred from the germline J gene. The gene calls are TRBV16 and TRBJ2-7, with TRBD2 identical over 14 bases. Germline assignment: CDR1 SGHSA and CDR2 FRNQAP. CDR3 size: 15 residues. Trimming took 2 bases from V and 6 from J; bases not matched to a gene: 3. The CDR3 DNA, read in part, is TGTGCAAGCAGCTTAAGGGGACTGGGGGGGCTTGAACAGTAC. Protein product: CASSLRGLGGLEQY. The full CDR3 sequence reads CASSLRGLGGLEQYF.

Of note for this clone: Genes and germline are mouse. Read sequence stops 1 residue before the CDR3 end, and the germline J gene provides the missing end. The rearrangement links TRBV26 to TRBJ1-1, with 7 bases fitting TRBD1. Germline CDR1 is KGHPV and CDR2 is FQNQEV (reference sequence). V dropped 0 bases and J dropped 1; count of bases not matched to a gene: 2. CDR3 size: 15 residues. CDR3 protein: CASSLSGTVNTEVFF. Incomplete CDR3 DNA: TGTGCCAGCAGTCTGTCCGGGACAGTAAACACAGAAGTCTTC. The variable domain in full, with the rest retrieved from reference TRBV26 and TRBJ1-1, is NSKVIQTPRYLVKGQGQKAKMRCIPEKGHPVVFWYQQNKNNEFKFLINFQNQEVLQQIDMTEKRFSAECPSNSPCSLEIQSSEAGDSALYLCASSLSGTVNTEVFFGKGTRLTVV.

A note on this clone: A read error may explain this, as a much larger clone is one base away. Germline and genes here are mouse. Read coverage stops 1 residue before the CDR3 terminus; the germline J gene supplies the remainder. The V gene is TRBV13-3, the J gene TRBJ2-5, with D hard to call. V was cut by 2 bases and J by 6 bases, with 4 bases left in between. This CDR3 contains 11 residues. CDR1 is NNHDY and CDR2 is SYVADS in the germline V gene. CDR3 protein: CASSDRDTQYF. The DNA read from the CDR3 is TGTGCCAGCAGTGACAGGGACACCCAGTAC.

This clone occurred once. Here the gene names and germline are mouse. Read sequence stops 1 residue before the CDR3 end, and the germline J gene provides the missing end. The chain couples TRBV15 to TRBJ1-6, with D unclear. TRBJ1-6 qualifies as an ORF whose function is uncertain. Deletions cut 1 base from V and 6 bases from J, with 4 bases between. CDR1 SGHND and CDR2 FRSKSL come from the germline V gene. The CDR3 totals 13 residues. The CDR3 region is CASSLDGNSPLYF. The sequenced CDR3 bases are TGTGCCAGCAGTTTAGATGGTAATTCGCCCCTCTAC.

A word on this clone: Here the gene names and germline are mouse. The read ends 1 residue shy of where the CDR3 ends; the end is completed using the germline J gene. The chain carries TRBV16 and TRBJ2-1; D is uncertain. Germline V CDR1 and CDR2: SGHSA, FRNQAP. Trimming removed 5 bases from V and 0 bases from J, with 11 bases in between. The CDR3 sequence is 15 residues long. CDR3 region: CASSPISYNYAEQFF. CDR3 bases read: TGTGCAAGCAGCCCCATTAGTTATAACTATGCTGAGCAGTTC.

This clone is labeled as medium-sized (0.01 to 0.1%). Mouse gene names apply. The read stops 1 residue short of the end of the CDR3; the missing end is completed from the germline J gene. J is TRBJ1-1 and V is TRBV13-1; D remains unclear. V was clipped by 0 bases and J by 0 bases, with 9 bases between them. This CDR3 has 15 residues. Per the germline V gene, CDR1 is NSHNY and CDR2 is SYGAGN. The CDR3 protein is CASSDAPNANTEVFF. The CDR3 DNA, read in part, is TGTGCCAGCAGTGATGCCCCCAATGCAAACACAGAAGTCTTC.

This clone was seen more than once but under ten times. Gene labels here are mouse ones. The read ends 1 residue shy of where the CDR3 ends; the end is completed using the germline J gene. The V call is TRBV26, the J call TRBJ1-6; D is perhaps TRBD1 (6 bases). TRBJ1-6 is flagged as an ORF with uncertain function. V was cut by 3 bases and J by 4 bases, with 7 bases left in between. The CDR3 has 14 amino acids. The V gene's germline CDR1 is KGHPV and CDR2 FQNQEV (reference sequence). The covered CDR3 bases are TGTGCCAGCAGTCTAGGACAGTATAATTCGCCCCTCTAC. Its translation: CASSLGQYNSPLY. The CDR3 as a whole reads CASSLGQYNSPLYF.

Remarks on this clone: Gene names are the mouse ones. The read terminates 1 residue ahead of where the CDR3 ends, so the germline J gene completes it. The chain links TRBV13-2 to TRBJ1-3; 7 bases align to TRBD1. This CDR3 has 17 residues. The germline V gene has CDR1 NNHNN and CDR2 SYGAGS (reference sequence). V lost 0 bases and J lost 1; bases outside the gene matches: 7. This CDR3 reads CASGDANRGPSGNTLYF. CDR3 bases read: TGTGCCAGCGGTGATGCGAACAGGGGACCCTCTGGAAATACGCTCTAT.